Below are 26 T cell receptor beta chains sequenced from a single sample in a study of CD4 T cells in relation to SARS-CoV-2 and coronaviruses (TCRdb year 2021). Antigens of these TCRs are unknown. Library preparation used the immunoSEQ multiplex PCR assay. TCRdb provides this immuneACCESS table in a form limited to in-frame rearrangements. Some clones are lacking; in checked studies, under half of them reflect an unresolved V gene, and why the rest are absent is not known. The sample table holds some 35,000 clones, of which more than 65% were seen once. Around 4.8% of the sample is in the top ten clones. Sample: naive CD4+ T cells from PBMCs, cultured in vitro. The sample's cell subset or site label, decoded: naive CD4+ T cells isolated by negative enrichment. Receptors were obtained from an adult with COVID-19.

The chain carries TRBV5-4 and TRBJ2-2; 7 positions agree with TRBD1. Looked up from germline, CDR1 is SGHNT and CDR2 is YYREEE (reference sequence). The V and J ends lost 4 bases and 2 bases, in that order; junction bases with no gene match: 8. The CDR3 spans 16 residues. CDR3 bases: TGTGCCAGCAGCCCCACCGGGACAGAAAACACCGGGGAGCTGTTTTTT. This translates into CASSPTGTENTGELFF.

A few counts support this clone. J is TRBJ2-1 and V is TRBV13; 10 bases are a match to TRBD2. Germline loops: CDR1 PRHDT, CDR2 FYEKMQ (reference sequence). CDR3 size: 13 residues. The V segment lost 7 bases and the J segment 10 bases; nucleotides outside the gene matches: 7. The CDR3 bases are TGTGCCAGCAACCTTTGGGGACTAGCGGAGCAGTTCTTC. Its translation is CASNLWGLAEQFF.

The rearrangement joins TRBV19 to TRBJ2-7, with TRBD2 matching over 10 bases. V was pared by 4 bases and J by 1 base, with 1 base of the junction left unmatched. This CDR3 is built from 14 residues. In germline, CDR1 is LNHDA, CDR2 SQIVND (reference sequence). The CDR3 DNA reads TGTGCCAGTAGTAGGACTAGCGGTTCCTACGAGCAGTACTTC. It encodes CASSRTSGSYEQYF.

The chain couples TRBV30 to TRBJ1-2; no clear D. The CDR3 has 12 residues. V was clipped by 3 bases and J by 9 bases, with 14 bases between them. In germline, CDR1 is GTSNPN, CDR2 SVGIG (reference sequence). The CDR3 here is CAWSNRAWSYTF. CDR3 in DNA: TGTGCCTGGAGCAACCGCGCCTGGAGCTACACCTTC.

The rearrangement joins TRBV7-2 to TRBJ2-1; D is possibly TRBD2 (6 bases). V lost 5 bases and J 5 bases, leaving 25 bases between the germline ends. CDR1 and CDR2 (germline): SGHTA, FQGNSA. The CDR3 is 18 residues long. The CDR3 coding sequence is TGTGCCAGCAGCACCCCCTATGGGGGGAGGACGGATCACAATGAGCAGTTCTTC. It translates to CASSTPYGGRTDHNEQFF.

V and J are TRBV18 and TRBJ2-5, with D tentatively TRBD1 (6 bases). CDR1 is KGHSH, CDR2 LQKENI, per germline. The V end was cut by 3 bases, the J end by 3 bases, with 14 bases between. The CDR3 spans 15 residues. CDR3 nucleotides: TGTGCCAGCTCACCCATCACGACAGGCGAAGAGACCCAGTACTTC. Protein product: CASSPITTGEETQYF. Based on the CDR3 plus reference TRBV18 and TRBJ2-5, the full variable domain is NAGVMQNPRHLVRRRGQEARLRCSPMKGHSHVYWYRQLPEEGLKFMVYLQKENIIDESGMPKERFSAEFPKEGPSILRIQQVVRGDSAAYFCASSPITTGEETQYFGPGTRLLVL.

This rearrangement joins TRBV24-1 to TRBJ2-3; D remains ambiguous. V gave up 5 bases and J gave up 11 bases, with 13 bases separating them. From germline, CDR1 is KGHDR and CDR2 SFDVKD. The CDR3 covers 12 residues. CDR3 DNA: TGTGCCACCAGTGCGACTGGAATAATGCAGTATTTT. Translated, it gives CATSATGIMQYF.

The rearrangement joins TRBV4-1 to TRBJ2-1; a possible D gene is TRBD2 (6 bases). Germline values: CDR1 MGHRA, CDR2 YSYEKL. V shed 2 bases and J shed 3 bases, with 17 bases lying between them. CDR3 length: 17 residues. The CDR3 spells CASSQPRAGIHYNEQFF. The CDR3 nucleotides are TGCGCCAGCAGCCAACCACGTGCGGGAATTCACTACAATGAGCAGTTCTTC.

The chain's CDR3 is CASTRRAGWAQETQYF. The DNA for the CDR3 is TGTGCCAGCACCCGCAGGGCGGGGTGGGCCCAAGAGACCCAGTACTTC. This sequence joins TRBV7-2 and TRBJ2-5, with a tentative D call TRBD2 (6 bases). Between the trimmed V and J ends, which lost 7 bases and 1 base, there was a span of 19 bases. CDR3 length equals 16 residues. CDR1 is SGHTA and CDR2 is FQGNSA in the germline V gene.

CDR3 amino acids: CASSLFVSDEQYF. CDR3 bases: TGTGCCAGCAGTTTATTCGTCAGCGACGAGCAGTACTTC. This chain links TRBV12-3 or TRBV12-4 with TRBJ2-7; D not resolved. The CDR3 totals 13 residues. V was shortened by 2 bases and J by 5 bases, with 10 bases between the two germline ends.

As for this clone: Other DNA sequences in the same sample also yield this CDR3. This chain links TRBV9 with TRBJ1-4; D unclear. Germline-derived CDR1 and CDR2 are SGDLS and YYNGEE. The CDR3 runs 13 residues. Deletions cut 0 bases from V and 6 bases from J, with 6 bases between. CDR3 sequence reads: CASSVAPYEKLFF. CDR3 DNA: TGTGCCAGCAGCGTAGCCCCTTATGAAAAACTGTTTTTT.

The V gene is TRBV7-9, the J gene TRBJ1-6; a weak D match, TRBD1 (5 bases). Germline loops: CDR1 SEHNR, CDR2 FQNEAQ (reference sequence). V was pared by 2 bases and J by 6 bases, with 14 bases between. This CDR3 contains 16 residues. CDR3 nucleotides: TGTGCCAGCAGCTTAAACATTGTTGGGGGTAATTCACCCCTCCACTTT. It encodes CASSLNIVGGNSPLHF.

This rearrangement joins TRBV9 to TRBJ2-3; 9 positions agree with TRBD2. CDR1 and CDR2 from the germline V gene are SGDLS and YYNGEE. The CDR3 length is 19 residues. J lost 1 base, V lost 0 bases, and 12 bases had no gene match. CDR3 coding DNA: TGTGCCAGCAGCGTAGGTGCGGCGGGAGGGCCCTCAGGCACAGATACGCAGTATTTT. Translation gives CASSVGAAGGPSGTDTQYF.

The chain has TRBV19 and TRBJ1-5; maybe TRBD1 (5 bases). V lost 5 bases and J 1 base, leaving 15 bases between the germline ends. Germline values: CDR1 LNHDA, CDR2 SQIVND (reference sequence). The CDR3 has 16 residues. The CDR3 loop is CASSFRSGASNQPQHF. The CDR3 DNA reads TGTGCCAGTAGTTTCAGGTCTGGGGCAAGCAATCAGCCCCAGCATTTT.

This rearrangement joins TRBV7-9 to TRBJ1-4; no definite D call. The CDR3 length is 13 residues. Germline V gene sequence: CDR1 SEHNR, CDR2 FQNEAQ (reference sequence). V shed 3 bases and J shed 7 bases, with 9 bases lying between them. This chain's CDR3 is CASSFAGFEKLFF. In DNA form, the CDR3 reads TGTGCCAGCAGCTTTGCGGGTTTTGAAAAACTGTTTTTT.

The chain carries TRBV9 and TRBJ2-1; D unclear. The CDR3 has 13 residues. Germline CDR1 SGDLS, CDR2 YYNGEE. V lost 0 bases and J lost 2, with 3 bases in between. CDR3 nucleotides: TGTGCCAGCAGCGTAGCCCCCTACAATGAGCAGTTCTTC. It translates to CASSVAPYNEQFF.

This chain connects TRBV3-1 (or the pseudogene TRBV3-2) to TRBJ1-1; D is undetermined. The CDR3 consists of 13 residues. V was pared by 1 base and J by 11 bases, with 14 bases between. Germline V gene data show CDR1 as LGHDT and CDR2 as YNNKEL (reference sequence). The CDR3 sequence: CASSQGWRGEAFF. The CDR3 DNA reads TGTGCCAGCAGCCAAGGATGGCGAGGAGAGGCTTTCTTT.

The rearrangement joins TRBV5-1 to TRBJ2-2; no definite D call. This CDR3 has 16 residues. Germline loops: CDR1 SGHRS, CDR2 YFSETQ. V was pared by 3 bases and J by 4 bases, with 16 bases between. This chain's CDR3 is CASSSSGNSATGELFF. The CDR3 nucleotides are TGCGCCAGCAGCTCCTCGGGCAATTCCGCCACCGGGGAGCTGTTTTTT.

This clone was counted between two and nine times. The CDR3 DNA is TGTGCCAGCGGCCGGGACAGGGTCATCAATGAGCAGTTCTTC. This translates into CASGRDRVINEQFF. V gene TRBV7-8 combines with J gene TRBJ2-1; 9 bases fit TRBD1. The CDR3 is 14 amino acids. Trimming took 8 bases from V and 6 from J; bases not matched to a gene: 8. CDR1 and CDR2 (germline): SGHVS, FQNEAQ.

The V gene is TRBV7-9, the J gene TRBJ2-5; 11 bases map to TRBD2. Trimming at V came to 2 bases and at J to 4 bases, leaving 0 bases not matched to a gene. Germline V lookup: CDR1 SEHNR, CDR2 FQNEAQ (reference sequence). The CDR3 covers 14 residues. Here the CDR3 DNA reads TGTGCCAGCAGCTTAACTAGCGGGAGAGAGACCCAGTACTTC. Amino acids: CASSLTSGRETQYF.

J is TRBJ2-1 and V is TRBV19; 9 nucleotides match TRBD1. Germline V CDR1 and CDR2: LNHDA, SQIVND (reference sequence). With 5 bases clipped from V and 7 bases from J, the junction kept 9 bases outside the gene matches. The CDR3 is 15 residues long. The CDR3 loop is CASSAPGQGLNEQFF. The CDR3 DNA is TGTGCCAGTAGTGCTCCGGGACAGGGATTAAATGAGCAGTTCTTC.

For the CDR3, the DNA is TGTGCCAGCAGTACTTACAGGGAGTCCTACACCTTC. Translating it yields CASSTYRESYTF. The gene calls are TRBV28 and TRBJ1-2; maybe TRBD1 (6 bases). This CDR3 contains 12 residues. Trimming shortened V by 5 bases and J by 10 bases, and 14 bases separated the two germline ends. Germline V lookup: CDR1 MDHEN, CDR2 SYDVKM.

V gene TRBV7-9 combines with J gene TRBJ2-7; 7 positions agree with TRBD2. Trimming at V came to 2 bases and at J to 5 bases, leaving 6 bases not matched to a gene. This CDR3 has 14 residues. Per germline, CDR1 SEHNR and CDR2 FQNEAQ (reference sequence). CDR3 sequence: CASSLREVYDEQYF. The CDR3 nucleotides read TGTGCCAGCAGCTTACGGGAGGTCTACGACGAGCAGTACTTC.

V usage is TRBV6-5 and J usage is TRBJ2-7; D uncertain. This CDR3 comprises 13 residues. The V end was cut by 2 bases, the J end by 0 bases, with 5 bases between. The V gene's germline CDR1 is MNHEY and CDR2 SVGAGI. CDR3 coding DNA: TGTGCCAGCAGTTACGGCAACTCCTACGAGCAGTACTTC. Protein sequence: CASSYGNSYEQYF.

The genes are TRBV18 and TRBJ2-3, with D possibly TRBD2 on 5 matching bases. This CDR3 spans 15 amino acids. The germline CDR1 and CDR2 sequences are KGHSH and LQKENI. Trimming pared 6 bases from V and 3 bases from J, leaving 16 bases between. The CDR3 spells CASSPWTDATDTQYF. The CDR3 DNA reads as TGTGCCAGCTCCCCGTGGACTGACGCGACAGATACGCAGTATTTT.

The V gene is TRBV24-1, the J gene TRBJ2-1; D uncertain. V was trimmed by 3 bases and J by 3 bases, leaving 14 bases between them. Per germline, CDR1 KGHDR and CDR2 SFDVKD. The CDR3 contains 16 residues. The CDR3 nucleotides read TGTGCCACCAGTGATAAGAGACCGTCCGACTACAATGAGCAGTTCTTC. Residues: CATSDKRPSDYNEQFF.